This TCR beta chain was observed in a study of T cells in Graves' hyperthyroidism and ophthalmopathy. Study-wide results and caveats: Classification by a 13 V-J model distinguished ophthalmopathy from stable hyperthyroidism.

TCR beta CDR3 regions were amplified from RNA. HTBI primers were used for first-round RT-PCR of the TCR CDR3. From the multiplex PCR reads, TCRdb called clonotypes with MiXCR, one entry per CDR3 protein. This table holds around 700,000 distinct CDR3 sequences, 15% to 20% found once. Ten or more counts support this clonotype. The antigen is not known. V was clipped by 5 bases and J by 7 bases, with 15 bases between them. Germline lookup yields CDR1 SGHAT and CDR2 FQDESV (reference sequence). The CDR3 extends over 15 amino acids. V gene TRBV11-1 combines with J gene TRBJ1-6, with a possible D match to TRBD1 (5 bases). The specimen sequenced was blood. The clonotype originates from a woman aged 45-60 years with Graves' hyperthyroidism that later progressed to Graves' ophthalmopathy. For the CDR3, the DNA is TGTGCCAGCAGCCAACACCGGGGCCTGAATTCACCCCTCCACTTT. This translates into CASSQHRGLNSPLHF.